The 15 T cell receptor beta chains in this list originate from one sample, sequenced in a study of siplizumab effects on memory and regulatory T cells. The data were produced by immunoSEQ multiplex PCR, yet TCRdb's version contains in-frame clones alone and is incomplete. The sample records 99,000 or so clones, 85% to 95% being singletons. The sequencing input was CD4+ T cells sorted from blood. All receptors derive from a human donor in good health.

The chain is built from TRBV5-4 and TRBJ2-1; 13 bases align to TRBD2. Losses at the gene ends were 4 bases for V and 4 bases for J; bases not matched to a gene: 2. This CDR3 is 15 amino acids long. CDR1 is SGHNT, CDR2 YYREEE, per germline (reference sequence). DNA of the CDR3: TGTGCCAGCAGCCAACTAGCGGGAGGGTACAATGAGCAGTTCTTC. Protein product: CASSQLAGGYNEQFF.

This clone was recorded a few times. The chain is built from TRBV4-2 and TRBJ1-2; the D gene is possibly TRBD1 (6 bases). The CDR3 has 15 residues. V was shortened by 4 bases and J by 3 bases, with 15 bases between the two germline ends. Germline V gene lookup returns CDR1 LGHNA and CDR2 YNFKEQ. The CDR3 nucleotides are TGTGCCAGCAGCCGCTATGCGACAGGCGACTATGGCTACACCTTC. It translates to CASSRYATGDYGYTF.

The CDR3, as DNA: TGTGCCAGCAGTCTACAGGTCCAAGAGACCCAGTACTTC. The encoded protein is CASSLQVQETQYF. This rearrangement joins TRBV6-1 to TRBJ2-5, with D tentatively TRBD1 (5 bases). CDR1 is MNHNS and CDR2 is SASEGT in the germline V gene. Trimming cost V 5 bases and J 1 base, with 8 bases left between them. The CDR3 has 13 amino acids.

The CDR3 protein is CATALGTRVGANVLTF. For the CDR3, the DNA is TGTGCCACCGCCCTGGGCACCCGGGTAGGGGCCAACGTCCTGACTTTC. V usage is TRBV10-3 and J usage is TRBJ2-6; D gene unclear. Trimming left V 10 bases short and J 4 bases short, with 20 bases between. This CDR3 region has 16 residues. CDR1 and CDR2 (germline): ENHRY, SYGVKD.

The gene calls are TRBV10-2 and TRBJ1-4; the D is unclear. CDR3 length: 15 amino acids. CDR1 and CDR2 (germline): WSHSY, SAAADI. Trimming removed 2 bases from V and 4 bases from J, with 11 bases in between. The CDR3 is CASSERWQDNEKLFF. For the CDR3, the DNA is TGCGCCAGCAGTGAGCGGTGGCAGGATAATGAAAAACTGTTTTTT.

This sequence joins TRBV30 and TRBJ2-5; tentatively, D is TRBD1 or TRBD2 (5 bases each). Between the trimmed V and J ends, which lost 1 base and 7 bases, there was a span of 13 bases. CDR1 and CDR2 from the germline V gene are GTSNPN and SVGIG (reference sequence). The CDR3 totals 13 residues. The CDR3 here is CAWSEGRRRTQYF. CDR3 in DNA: TGTGCCTGGAGTGAGGGACGTAGACGGACCCAGTACTTC. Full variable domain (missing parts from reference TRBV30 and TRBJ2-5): SQTIHQWPATLVQPVGSPLSLECTVEGTSNPNLYWYRQAAGRGLQLLFYSVGIGQISSEVPQNLSASRPQDRQFILSSKKLLLSDSGFYLCAWSEGRRRTQYFGPGTRLLVL.

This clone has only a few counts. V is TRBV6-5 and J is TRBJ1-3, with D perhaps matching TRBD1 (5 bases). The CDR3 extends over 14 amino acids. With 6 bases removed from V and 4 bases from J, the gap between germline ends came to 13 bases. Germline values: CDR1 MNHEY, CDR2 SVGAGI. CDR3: CASSQTQGGNTIYF. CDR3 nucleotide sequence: TGTGCCAGCAGCCAGACCCAGGGAGGAAACACCATATATTTT.

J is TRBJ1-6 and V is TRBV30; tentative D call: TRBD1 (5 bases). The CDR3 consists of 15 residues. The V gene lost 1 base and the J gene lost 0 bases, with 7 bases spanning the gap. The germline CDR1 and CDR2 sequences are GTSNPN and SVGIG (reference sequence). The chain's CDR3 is CAWSGGGSYNSPLHF. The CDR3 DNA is TGTGCCTGGAGTGGGGGGGGCTCCTATAATTCACCCCTCCACTTT.

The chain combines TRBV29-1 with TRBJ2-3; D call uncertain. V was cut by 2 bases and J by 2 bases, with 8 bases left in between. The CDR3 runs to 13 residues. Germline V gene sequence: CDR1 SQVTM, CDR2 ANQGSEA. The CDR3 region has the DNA TGCAGCGTTGAACTGGATTTCACAGATACGCAGTATTTT. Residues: CSVELDFTDTQYF.

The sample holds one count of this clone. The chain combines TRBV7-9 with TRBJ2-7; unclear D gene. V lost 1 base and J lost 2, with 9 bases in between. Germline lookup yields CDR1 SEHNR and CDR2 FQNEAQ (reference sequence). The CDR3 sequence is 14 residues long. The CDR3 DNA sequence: TGTGCCAGCAGCTTAGGGCCCCGAGCCTACGAGCAGTACTTC. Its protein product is CASSLGPRAYEQYF.

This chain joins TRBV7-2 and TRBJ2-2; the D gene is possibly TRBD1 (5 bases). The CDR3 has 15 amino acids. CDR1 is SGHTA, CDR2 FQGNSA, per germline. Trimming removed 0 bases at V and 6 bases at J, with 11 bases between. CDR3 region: CASSLALQGPGELFF. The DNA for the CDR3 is TGTGCCAGCAGCTTAGCATTGCAGGGCCCCGGGGAGCTGTTTTTT.

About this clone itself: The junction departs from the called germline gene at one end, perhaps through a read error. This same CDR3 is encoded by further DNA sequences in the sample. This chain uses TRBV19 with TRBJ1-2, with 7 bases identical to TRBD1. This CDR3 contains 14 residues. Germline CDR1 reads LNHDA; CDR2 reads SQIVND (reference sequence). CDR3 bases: TGTGCCAGTAGTACTAGACAGGGTTCCCATGGCTACACCTTT. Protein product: CASSTRQGSHGYTF.

The CDR3 DNA reads as TGTGCCAGAAGCCGCGATTACCTAGCGAACAATATCCAAGAGACCCAGTACTTC. It encodes CARSRDYLANNIQETQYF. The V gene is TRBV5-3, the J gene TRBJ2-5; possibly TRBD2 for D (6 bases). TRBV5-3 falls under the ORF class, with uncertain function. Between the trimmed V and J ends, which lost 4 bases and 1 base, there was a span of 23 bases. The CDR3 runs to 18 residues.

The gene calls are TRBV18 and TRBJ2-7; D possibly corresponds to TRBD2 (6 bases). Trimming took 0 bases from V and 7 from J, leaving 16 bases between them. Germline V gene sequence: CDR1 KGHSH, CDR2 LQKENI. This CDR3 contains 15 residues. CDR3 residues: CASSPPSSGWEEQYF. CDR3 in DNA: TGTGCCAGCTCACCACCATCCAGCGGGTGGGAAGAGCAGTACTTC.

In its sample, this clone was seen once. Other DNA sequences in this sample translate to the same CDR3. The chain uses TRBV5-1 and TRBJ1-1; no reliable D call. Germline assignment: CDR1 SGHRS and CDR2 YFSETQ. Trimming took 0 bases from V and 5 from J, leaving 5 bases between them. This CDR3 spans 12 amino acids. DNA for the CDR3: TGCGCCAGCAGCTTGGAAGGGACTGAAGCTTTCTTT. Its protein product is CASSLEGTEAFF.